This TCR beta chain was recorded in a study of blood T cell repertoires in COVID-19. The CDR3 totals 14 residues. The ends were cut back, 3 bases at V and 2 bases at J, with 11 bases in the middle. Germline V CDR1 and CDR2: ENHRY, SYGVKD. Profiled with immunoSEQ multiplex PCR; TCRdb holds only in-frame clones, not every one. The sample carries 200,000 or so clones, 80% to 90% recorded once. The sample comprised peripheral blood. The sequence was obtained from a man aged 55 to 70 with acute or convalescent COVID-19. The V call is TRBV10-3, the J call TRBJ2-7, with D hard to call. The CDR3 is CAISDSLVAYEQYF. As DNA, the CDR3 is TGTGCCATCAGTGACTCCCTAGTTGCCTACGAGCAGTACTTC.